This TCR beta chain was captured by sequencing in a study of blood T cell repertoires in COVID-19. In the study overall: COVID-19 samples, acute and convalescent, were from the United States, Italy and Spain.

Trimming took 10 bases from V and 3 from J, leaving 10 bases between them. Germline loops: CDR1 MDHEN, CDR2 SYDVKM. The CDR3 loop spans 11 amino acids. Measured with immunoSEQ multiplex PCR; TCRdb has only the in-frame clones, and not every one. The sample has about half a million clones; approximately 83% are singletons. Sequenced material: peripheral blood. The clonotype originates from a human donor in a cohort sampled during active COVID-19. The chain couples TRBV28 to TRBJ2-7; D uncertain. CDR3 in DNA: TGTGCCACCCAAGCAGGCTACGAGCAGTACTTC. Translating gives CATQAGYEQYF.